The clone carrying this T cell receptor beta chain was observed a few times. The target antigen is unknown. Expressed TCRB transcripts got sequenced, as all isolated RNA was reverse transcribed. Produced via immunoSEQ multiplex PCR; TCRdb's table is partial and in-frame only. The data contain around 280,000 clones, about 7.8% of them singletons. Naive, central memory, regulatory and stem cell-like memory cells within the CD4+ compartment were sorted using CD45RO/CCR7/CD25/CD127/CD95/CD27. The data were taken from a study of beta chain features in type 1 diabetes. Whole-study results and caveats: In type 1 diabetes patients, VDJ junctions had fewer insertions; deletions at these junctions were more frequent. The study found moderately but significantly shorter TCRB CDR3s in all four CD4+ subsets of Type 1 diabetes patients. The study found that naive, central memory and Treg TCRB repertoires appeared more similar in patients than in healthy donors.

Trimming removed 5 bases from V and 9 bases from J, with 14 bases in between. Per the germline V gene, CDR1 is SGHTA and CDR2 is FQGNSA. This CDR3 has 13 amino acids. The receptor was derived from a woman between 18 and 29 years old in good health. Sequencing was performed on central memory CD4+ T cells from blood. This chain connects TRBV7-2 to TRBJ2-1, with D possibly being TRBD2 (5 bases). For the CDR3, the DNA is TGTGCCAGCAGCCAAAACGAGGCGGGTGAGCAGTTCTTC. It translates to CASSQNEAGEQFF.